Following are 27 T cell receptor beta chains from one sample sequenced in a study of cytomegalovirus exposure and HLA in healthy donors. The study ran its PCR with 60 Vbeta and 13 Jbeta primers. Only in-frame clones appear in the TCRdb table, and some are missing; sequencing was by immunoSEQ multiplex PCR. The data hold 95,000 to 110,000 clones, with over 75% observed a single time. The specimen sequenced was PBMCs. The receptor source for this set is a man aged 60 to 75 in good health and CMV-seropositive.

The chain joins TRBV11-2 to TRBJ1-6; 9 positions agree with TRBD1. This CDR3 has 15 amino acids. V lost 5 bases and J lost 5; bases outside the gene matches: 4. Germline loops: CDR1 SGHAT, CDR2 FQNNGV. The chain's CDR3 is CASSPWTGDNSPLHF. The CDR3 DNA sequence: TGTGCCAGCAGCCCTTGGACAGGGGATAATTCACCCCTCCACTTT.

This clone was seen a single time. This sequence joins TRBV6-6 and TRBJ2-7, with 8 nucleotides matching TRBD1. This CDR3 has 11 residues. V was pared by 4 bases and J by 10 bases, with 3 bases of the junction left unmatched. Germline lookup yields CDR1 MNHNY and CDR2 SVGAGI (reference sequence). CDR3 loop: CASSFGQGQYF. The CDR3 DNA is TGTGCCAGCAGTTTTGGACAGGGACAGTACTTC.

This clone occurred many times. The chain uses TRBV5-8 and TRBJ2-7; D is possibly TRBD1 (6 bases). This CDR3 has 14 amino acids. CDR1 is SGHTS and CDR2 is YDEGEE in the germline V gene. Trimming shortened V by 3 bases and J by 3 bases, and 13 bases separated the two germline ends. CDR3 protein: CASSSAMDSYEQYF. The CDR3 DNA reads as TGTGCCAGCAGCTCCGCTATGGACAGCTACGAGCAGTACTTC.

The CDR3 loop reads CASSFQGLAGGRSNEQFF. DNA of the CDR3: TGTGCCAGCAGCTTTCAGGGACTAGCGGGGGGCCGATCCAATGAGCAGTTCTTC. V usage is TRBV7-6 and J usage is TRBJ2-1; TRBD2 aligns across 15 bases. V lost 3 bases, J lost 6 bases, and 9 bases stayed unmatched. CDR1 is SGHVS, CDR2 FNYEAQ, per germline. The CDR3 has 18 amino acids.

The genes are TRBV9 and TRBJ1-1; TRBD1 matches 8 bases. After removal of 0 bases from V and 3 bases from J, the junction contained 10 bases not matched to a gene. The germline V gene has CDR1 SGDLS and CDR2 YYNGEE. The CDR3 consists of 17 residues. The CDR3 spells CASSVGLSQGADTEAFF. CDR3 bases: TGTGCCAGCAGCGTAGGCTTGAGCCAGGGGGCGGACACTGAAGCTTTCTTT.

The V call is TRBV15, the J call TRBJ2-1; 9 nucleotides align to TRBD2. This CDR3 has 15 amino acids. The germline V gene has CDR1 LNHNV and CDR2 YYDKDF (reference sequence). The V gene end was trimmed by 3 bases and the J gene end by 6 bases; junction bases not matched to a gene: 6. CDR3 coding DNA: TGTGCCACCAGCAGGCCGCGGGGGGGCCCCAATGAGCAGTTCTTC. Protein: CATSRPRGGPNEQFF.

The chain is built from TRBV5-1 and TRBJ2-1; D is unclear. Trimming pared 1 base from V and 6 bases from J, leaving 17 bases between. In germline, CDR1 is SGHRS, CDR2 YFSETQ. The CDR3 is 16 residues long. The CDR3 loop reads CASSLLPGLESNEQFF. As DNA, the CDR3 is TGCGCCAGCAGCTTGTTGCCAGGTCTGGAAAGCAATGAGCAGTTCTTC.

This clone has more than one count but fewer than ten. V gene TRBV19 combines with J gene TRBJ1-1; 7 positions match TRBD1. V dropped 1 base and J dropped 4; count of bases not matched to a gene: 3. The length of the CDR3 is 14 residues. Germline CDR1 LNHDA, CDR2 SQIVND (reference sequence). CDR3 nucleotide sequence: TGTGCCAGTAGTATAGGAGCAGGGGGCACTGAAGCTTTCTTT. This sequence encodes CASSIGAGGTEAFF.

V gene TRBV6-1 combines with J gene TRBJ1-5; possibly TRBD1 for D (6 bases). Germline loops: CDR1 MNHNS, CDR2 SASEGT. The CDR3 extends over 19 amino acids. The germline V and J ends were trimmed by 1 base and 0 bases, with 19 bases remaining between them. CDR3 in DNA: TGTGCCAGCAGTGAAGGGAAGGGGAAGGGGGTTTATAGCAATCAGCCCCAGCATTTT. Translation gives CASSEGKGKGVYSNQPQHF.

The V call is TRBV4-1, the J call TRBJ2-7; 7 bases map to TRBD2. The CDR3 sequence is 14 residues long. CDR1 and CDR2 from the germline V gene are MGHRA and YSYEKL. V lost 4 bases to trimming and J lost 6 bases; unmatched junction nucleotides: 9. The CDR3 loop is CASSPVPGGREQYF. Written as DNA, the CDR3 is TGCGCCAGCAGCCCCGTCCCGGGGGGTCGCGAGCAGTACTTC.

Remarks on this clone: Other DNA sequences within the sample encode an identical CDR3. The V and J genes are TRBV30 and TRBJ2-3; no firm D call. The CDR3 is 11 residues long. CDR1 is GTSNPN and CDR2 is SVGIG in the germline V gene (reference sequence). The V end lost 2 bases, the J end lost 6 bases, and 6 bases lay between the germline ends. The CDR3 bases are TGTGCCTGGAGTTATCTCGATACGCAGTATTTT. Translated: CAWSYLDTQYF.

This sequence joins TRBV7-8 and TRBJ2-3, with TRBD2 identical over 12 bases. The V gene's germline CDR1 is SGHVS and CDR2 FQNEAQ. The CDR3 loop spans 16 amino acids. Losses at the gene ends were 5 bases for V and 2 bases for J; bases not matched to a gene: 5. The CDR3 sequence: CASSATSGGHTDTQYF. DNA for the CDR3: TGTGCCAGCAGCGCGACTAGCGGGGGACACACAGATACGCAGTATTTT.

The chain recombines TRBV5-1 with TRBJ2-7; TRBD1 aligns across 9 bases. Per the germline V gene, CDR1 is SGHRS and CDR2 is YFSETQ. V gave up 0 bases and J gave up 5 bases; unmatched junction bases: 3. CDR3 length equals 14 residues. CDR3 nucleotides: TGCGCCAGCAGCTTGGGACAGGGGGAACACGAGCAGTACTTC. Protein: CASSLGQGEHEQYF.

The chain combines TRBV5-1 with TRBJ2-2, with 11 bases that match TRBD2. Germline V gene data show CDR1 as SGHRS and CDR2 as YFSETQ. The CDR3 runs 18 residues. The ends lost 1 base at V and 2 bases at J; junction bases unmatched: 7. In nucleotides, the CDR3 is TGCGCCAGCAGCTTGAAGCCTAGCGGGGGGCCCAACACCGGGGAGCTGTTTTTT. As protein: CASSLKPSGGPNTGELFF.

This clone was seen only a few times. The chain has TRBV2 and TRBJ1-2; 7 positions match TRBD1. Trimming cost V 6 bases and J 8 bases; bases outside gene matches: 3. The CDR3 is made up of 11 amino acids. Germline values: CDR1 SNHLY, CDR2 FYNNEI. CDR3 sequence: CASRRQGGYTF. Here the CDR3 DNA reads TGTGCCAGCAGGCGACAGGGAGGCTACACCTTC. Filled out from reference TRBV2 and TRBJ1-2, the complete variable domain reads EPEVTQTPSHQVTQMGQEVILRCVPISNHLYFYWYRQILGQKVEFLVSFYNNEISEKSEIFDDQFSVERPDGSNFTLKIRSTKLEDSAMYFCASRRQGGYTFGSGTRLTVV.

The chain uses TRBV6-5 and TRBJ2-3, with 14 bases identical to TRBD2. Trimming at V came to 4 bases and at J to 8 bases, leaving 5 bases not matched to a gene. The CDR3 contains 15 residues. Germline V gene data show CDR1 as MNHEY and CDR2 as SVGAGI. The CDR3 is CASSLGLAGEGTQYF. CDR3 nucleotides: TGTGCCAGCAGTTTGGGACTAGCGGGGGAGGGTACGCAGTATTTT.

This clone was seen only once. The rearrangement joins TRBV7-3 to TRBJ2-3; TRBD2 might be the D (6 bases). The CDR3 consists of 15 residues. V dropped 8 bases and J dropped 4 bases, with 19 bases sitting between them. CDR1 and CDR2 from the germline V gene are SGHTA and FQGTGA. The CDR3 DNA sequence: TGTGCCAGCTCCCTGGGGGACTTCCCCCCAGATACGCAGTATTTT. It is translated as CASSLGDFPPDTQYF.

The chain carries TRBV27 and TRBJ2-7; TRBD2 might be the D (5 bases). The CDR3 has 14 amino acids. The V gene lost 6 bases and the J gene lost 3 bases, with 15 bases spanning the gap. The V gene's germline CDR1 is MNHEY and CDR2 SMNVEV (reference sequence). CDR3 DNA sequence: TGTGCCAGCAGATCCGGACTGACAATCTACGAGCAGTACTTC. Protein: CASRSGLTIYEQYF.

This clone has just a few counts. CDR3 nucleotide sequence: TGTGCCAGCAGCAAAGGAACGGAAGAGACCCAGTACTTC. Amino acids: CASSKGTEETQYF. The genes are TRBV21-1 and TRBJ2-5; TRBD2 is the table's D call and was not checked against the DNA. TRBV21-1 is tagged as a pseudogene. CDR3 length equals 13 residues.

This chain joins TRBV7-6 and TRBJ1-3; D is uncertain. CDR1 SGHVS and CDR2 FNYEAQ come from the germline V gene. This CDR3 comprises 15 residues. The V gene lost 0 bases and the J gene lost 3 bases, with 9 bases spanning the gap. The CDR3 DNA reads TGTGCCAGCAGCTTAGCGGAAGGGAGTGGAAACACCATATATTTT. This encodes CASSLAEGSGNTIYF.

This chain connects TRBV9 to TRBJ1-3; 7 positions match TRBD1. The CDR3 runs to 17 residues. From germline, CDR1 is SGDLS and CDR2 YYNGEE. After removal of 3 bases from V and 4 bases from J, the junction contained 13 bases not matched to a gene. For the CDR3, the DNA is TGTGCCAGCAGCGGGGGGGCCGGGACAGTCGTAGGAAACACCATATATTTT. This translates into CASSGGAGTVVGNTIYF.

This clone was seen a single time. V and J are TRBV2 and TRBJ2-3, with 10 bases lining up with TRBD2. The CDR3 has 15 amino acids. The germline CDR1 and CDR2 sequences are SNHLY and FYNNEI. V dropped 6 bases and J dropped 4; count of bases not matched to a gene: 7. CDR3 in DNA: TGTGCCAGCAGAAGAAGCGGGGGGGTGGCAGATACGCAGTATTTT. Encoded protein: CASRRSGGVADTQYF.

The chain links TRBV19 to TRBJ2-3; a possible D gene is TRBD2 (5 bases). The CDR3 is 14 amino acids. The V end lost 7 bases, the J end lost 4 bases, and 15 bases lay between the germline ends. CDR1 and CDR2 from the germline V gene are LNHDA and SQIVND (reference sequence). CDR3 loop: CASKGTSRADTQYF. Here the CDR3 DNA reads TGTGCCAGTAAGGGAACTAGTAGAGCAGATACGCAGTATTTT. The full variable domain, its missing parts supplied by reference TRBV19 and TRBJ2-3, is DGGITQSPKYLFRKEGQNVTLSCEQNLNHDAMYWYRQDPGQGLRLIYYSQIVNDFQKGDIAEGYSVSREKKESFPLTVTSAQKNPTAFYLCASKGTSRADTQYFGPGTRLTVL.

The V call is TRBV7-9, the J call TRBJ2-2; 7 bases line up with TRBD1. The CDR3 totals 16 residues. V shed 1 base, J shed 4 bases, and the junction held 6 bases outside the gene matches. Germline assignment: CDR1 SEHNR and CDR2 FQNEAQ (reference sequence). In nucleotides, the CDR3 is TGTGCCAGCAGCTTAGGAGACAGGGAACTCACCGGGGAGCTGTTTTTT. This codes for CASSLGDRELTGELFF.

The rearrangement joins TRBV7-2 to TRBJ1-2; 9 nucleotides agree with TRBD1. Germline CDR1 reads SGHTA; CDR2 reads FQGNSA. V was pared by 4 bases and J by 8 bases, with 8 bases of the junction left unmatched. There are 14 residues in the CDR3. The CDR3 DNA sequence: TGTGCCAGCAGCTCTTCGGACAGGGGTGGAGGCTACACCTTC. It codes for CASSSSDRGGGYTF.

CDR3 loop: CASSQGHPRGLAKNIQYF. Written as DNA, the CDR3 is TGCGCCAGCAGCCAAGGTCATCCAAGGGGCCTAGCCAAAAACATTCAGTACTTC. The chain carries TRBV4-1 and TRBJ2-4; perhaps TRBD1 as D (5 bases). V was pared by 1 base and J by 0 bases, with 16 bases between. The CDR3 consists of 18 residues. Germline CDR1 MGHRA, CDR2 YSYEKL.

V gene TRBV28 combines with J gene TRBJ1-5, with D possibly matching TRBD1 (6 bases). V was clipped by 7 bases and J by 2 bases, with 9 bases between them. Germline V lookup: CDR1 MDHEN, CDR2 SYDVKM. The CDR3 is 13 amino acids. The DNA of the CDR3 is TGTGCCAGCACTCGGACAGGCAATCAGCCCCAGCATTTT. This gives the protein CASTRTGNQPQHF.